Sequencing of this T cell receptor beta chain was carried out in a study of blood T cell repertoires in COVID-19. The CDR3 covers 15 residues. V was trimmed by 2 bases and J by 2 bases, leaving 13 bases between them. CDR1 is SGHVS and CDR2 is FNYEAQ in the germline V gene. Assay: immunoSEQ multiplex PCR; the TCRdb copy retains only in-frame clones and omits some. The sample has some 220,000 clones; approximately 80% are singletons. The V gene is TRBV7-6, the J gene TRBJ2-7; TRBD2 is a possible D gene (5 bases). The sequencing sample was made of peripheral blood. This sequence originates from a human donor in a cohort sampled during active COVID-19. The CDR3 loop reads CASSLINEGPYEQYF. DNA for the CDR3: TGTGCCAGCAGCTTAATCAACGAGGGCCCCTACGAGCAGTACTTC.